The TCR beta chain described here comes from a study of blood T cells in healthy people across ages. In germline, CDR1 is SGHTA, CDR2 FQGNSA. V trimming: 1 base; J trimming: 6 bases; junction bases outside the gene matches: 10. The CDR3 spans 16 residues. The use of a sample-barcoded 5' primer and a J-beta primer mix characterized a second PCR of roughly 6 to 12 cycles. TCRdb redid the calling of the 5' RACE reads with MiXCR, one entry per CDR3 protein. The sample yields 780,000 or so distinct CDR3 sequences, approximately 25% seen once. This clonotype was recorded a few times. Separately, the same data were catalogued under a study of T cells of mothers and their children.

The chain couples TRBV7-2 to TRBJ2-3, with 7 bases that match TRBD1. The sequenced sample consisted of blood. This TCR was sampled from a boy between 5 and 17 years old in good health. CDR3 nucleotides: TGTGCCAGCAGCTTAGGGCTGGGACAGAAATCCGATACGCAGTATTTT. This gives the protein CASSLGLGQKSDTQYF.